These 16 T cell receptor beta chains originate from one sample sequenced in a study of cytomegalovirus exposure and HLA in healthy donors. PCR involved 60 Vbeta and 13 Jbeta primers. Profiling relied on immunoSEQ multiplex PCR, and the TCRdb table lists in-frame clones only, not all of them. The sample holds approximately 210,000 clones, more than 75% seen once. The source material was PBMCs. These receptors all stem from a woman in her late teens or twenties in good health and CMV-seronegative.

The V call is TRBV6-5, the J call TRBJ1-1, with 8 bases aligning to TRBD1. J was trimmed by 1 base and V by 7 bases; bases with no gene match: 5. CDR1 MNHEY and CDR2 SVGAGI come from the germline V gene. CDR3 length equals 14 residues. The CDR3 nucleotides read TGTGCCAGCATTCGGACAGGGACGAACACTGAAGCTTTCTTT. The encoded protein is CASIRTGTNTEAFF.

The CDR3 here is CASAPGQGAMNIQYF. CDR3 coding DNA: TGTGCCAGCGCCCCGGGACAGGGGGCGATGAACATTCAGTACTTC. The chain is built from TRBV27 and TRBJ2-4; 12 bases agree with TRBD1. J gave up 7 bases and V 8 bases, and 9 bases lay outside the gene matches. The CDR3 contains 15 residues. Looked up from germline, CDR1 is MNHEY and CDR2 is SMNVEV (reference sequence).

This chain links TRBV4-1 with TRBJ2-1, with 9 bases that match TRBD2. CDR1 is MGHRA and CDR2 is YSYEKL in the germline V gene. The CDR3 totals 15 residues. V lost 6 bases to trimming and J lost 2 bases; unmatched junction nucleotides: 5. The CDR3 sequence: CASSLAGYTYNEQFF. CDR3 nucleotides: TGCGCCAGCAGTCTAGCGGGATACACCTACAATGAGCAGTTCTTC.

The chain couples TRBV19 to TRBJ2-3; 7 bases fit TRBD2. This CDR3 is built from 18 residues. Trimming cost V 2 bases and J 2 bases; bases outside gene matches: 13. CDR1 and CDR2 from the germline V gene are LNHDA and SQIVND (reference sequence). CDR3 amino acids: CASSIYGEVAGATDTQYF. CDR3 DNA: TGTGCCAGTAGTATATATGGGGAGGTGGCGGGAGCCACAGATACGCAGTATTTT. Looking up the rest from reference TRBV19 and TRBJ2-3 gives the full variable domain: DGGITQSPKYLFRKEGQNVTLSCEQNLNHDAMYWYRQDPGQGLRLIYYSQIVNDFQKGDIAEGYSVSREKKESFPLTVTSAQKNPTAFYLCASSIYGEVAGATDTQYFGPGTRLTVL.

The CDR3 loop reads CASSLGGSGANVLTF. Written as DNA, the CDR3 is TGCGCCAGCAGCTTGGGAGGTTCTGGGGCCAACGTCCTGACTTTC. The rearrangement uses TRBV5-1 and TRBJ2-6; D is uncertain. Looked up from germline, CDR1 is SGHRS and CDR2 is YFSETQ. The CDR3 totals 15 residues. V was clipped by 0 bases and J by 1 base, with 5 bases between them. Complete variable domain (other parts from reference TRBV5-1 and TRBJ2-6): KAGVTQTPRYLIKTRGQQVTLSCSPISGHRSVSWYQQTPGQGLQFLFEYFSETQRNKGNFPGRFSGRQFSNSRSEMNVSTLELGDSALYLCASSLGGSGANVLTFGAGSRLTVL.

This clone came up once. The genes are TRBV18 and TRBJ2-2; 8 bases are shared with TRBD1. Germline loops: CDR1 KGHSH, CDR2 LQKENI. The V and J ends lost 6 bases and 1 base, in that order; junction bases with no gene match: 7. The CDR3 covers 16 residues. CDR3 amino acids: CASSLTGTGNTGELFF. Here the CDR3 DNA reads TGTGCCAGCTCTCTAACCGGGACAGGGAACACCGGGGAGCTGTTTTTT.

The rearrangement links TRBV2 to TRBJ2-1; tentative D call: TRBD2 (6 bases). This CDR3 has 13 residues. V was cut by 8 bases and J by 2 bases, with 10 bases left in between. The V gene's germline CDR1 is SNHLY and CDR2 FYNNEI. CDR3 coding DNA: TGTGCCAGCCGGGACTCAACCTACAATGAGCAGTTCTTC. Residues: CASRDSTYNEQFF.

The chain employs TRBV10-1 and TRBJ2-1, with a tentative D call TRBD2 (6 bases). The CDR3 totals 14 residues. Trimming stripped 5 bases from V and 6 bases from J, with 14 bases between. Germline loops: CDR1 WNHNN, CDR2 SYGVQD (reference sequence). The CDR3 loop is CASSRGTLINEQFF. The DNA of the CDR3 is TGCGCCAGCAGTCGGGGGACCCTCATCAATGAGCAGTTCTTC.

The chain links TRBV7-9 to TRBJ2-1; 7 bases match TRBD1. V shed 7 bases, J shed 0 bases, and the junction held 6 bases outside the gene matches. The CDR3 covers 15 residues. Germline V lookup: CDR1 SEHNR, CDR2 FQNEAQ (reference sequence). The CDR3 region is CASIATGSSYNEQFF. CDR3 nucleotide sequence: TGTGCCAGCATCGCGACAGGGAGCTCCTACAATGAGCAGTTCTTC.

The gene calls are TRBV30 and TRBJ1-5, with D tentatively TRBD1 (5 bases). Trimming pared 0 bases from V and 6 bases from J, leaving 15 bases between. CDR1 and CDR2 from the germline V gene are GTSNPN and SVGIG (reference sequence). The CDR3 loop spans 15 amino acids. CDR3 in amino acids: CAWSVAGEGSQPQHF. The DNA of the CDR3 is TGTGCCTGGAGTGTAGCGGGGGAGGGGAGTCAGCCCCAGCATTTT.

The rearrangement links TRBV18 to TRBJ1-2; 8 nucleotides agree with TRBD1. Per the germline V gene, CDR1 is KGHSH and CDR2 is LQKENI. The CDR3 sequence is 14 residues long. V dropped 4 bases and J dropped 3; count of bases not matched to a gene: 4. Here the CDR3 reads CASSLGQGDYGYTF. CDR3 bases: TGTGCCAGCTCACTCGGACAGGGAGACTATGGCTACACCTTC.

The J gene is TRBJ2-3, the V gene TRBV11-3; TRBD1 matches 7 bases. Germline V CDR1 and CDR2: SGHNT, YENEEA. Trimming at V came to 5 bases and at J to 2 bases, leaving 4 bases not matched to a gene. CDR3 length: 14 amino acids. In nucleotides, the CDR3 is TGTGCCAGCAGCCGTGGGACAGTCACAGATACGCAGTATTTT. The encoded protein is CASSRGTVTDTQYF.

The rearrangement uses TRBV19 and TRBJ2-1; TRBD1 matches at 10 bases. The CDR3 runs 14 residues. The germline CDR1 and CDR2 sequences are LNHDA and SQIVND (reference sequence). The junction had 10 bases not matched to a gene; V was cut back by 11 bases and J by 6 bases. CDR3: CASRDRGRGNEQFF. In DNA, the CDR3 is TGTGCCTCTCGGGACAGGGGACGGGGCAATGAGCAGTTCTTC.

The chain joins TRBV19 to TRBJ2-3; 7 bases match TRBD2. Germline loops: CDR1 LNHDA, CDR2 SQIVND (reference sequence). CDR3 length: 17 amino acids. The junction had 9 bases not matched to a gene; V was cut back by 3 bases and J by 0 bases. CDR3 amino acids: CASSIGLAGTSTDTQYF. The CDR3 DNA follows: TGTGCCAGTAGTATTGGATTAGCGGGCACTAGCACAGATACGCAGTATTTT.

The chain carries TRBV6-5 and TRBJ2-5; TRBD2 might be the D (6 bases). There are 15 residues in the CDR3. Trimming took 7 bases from V and 1 from J, leaving 16 bases between them. Looked up from germline, CDR1 is MNHEY and CDR2 is SVGAGI. The CDR3 region has the DNA TGTGCCAGCACGTCCCTCGGCGGGATCCAAGAGACCCAGTACTTC. This gives the protein CASTSLGGIQETQYF.

This chain uses TRBV30 with TRBJ2-1, with D perhaps TRBD2 (6 bases). Germline CDR1 is GTSNPN and CDR2 is SVGIG (reference sequence). V shed 5 bases and J shed 10 bases, with 24 bases lying between them. This CDR3 spans 15 amino acids. The CDR3 region has the DNA TGTGCCTGGGGAGGGGTGGGACTCCCTGGTGGGGAGCAGTTCTTC. Protein product: CAWGGVGLPGGEQFF. The whole variable domain, filled in from reference TRBV30 and TRBJ2-1, reads SQTIHQWPATLVQPVGSPLSLECTVEGTSNPNLYWYRQAAGRGLQLLFYSVGIGQISSEVPQNLSASRPQDRQFILSSKKLLLSDSGFYLCAWGGVGLPGGEQFFGPGTRLTVL.